The clone carrying this T cell receptor (beta chain) was counted a few times. Repertoires were generated with immunoSEQ multiplex PCR, while TCRdb's copy carries only in-frame clones and drops some. In the table there are around 2.1 million clones, roughly 91% of which are singletons. This sample stems from a study of shared clonotypes between healthy human individuals. V was pared by 2 bases and J by 12 bases, with 13 bases between. The CDR3 is 12 amino acids. Germline loops: CDR1 SEHNR, CDR2 FQNEAQ (reference sequence). CD45RO-negative, CCR7-positively selected cells formed the naive CD8 fraction, excluding terminally differentiated effector memory CD45RA+ cells.

The receptor comes from a man aged 18 to 35 in good health. Some clones in this sample may be carry-over from other donors' samples. This chain links TRBV7-9 with TRBJ1-1; no clear D. The sequenced sample was naive CD8+ T cells from PBMCs. The CDR3 DNA follows: TGTGCCAGCAGCTTAATCGGAAGCGAGCCTTTCTTT. Protein: CASSLIGSEPFF.